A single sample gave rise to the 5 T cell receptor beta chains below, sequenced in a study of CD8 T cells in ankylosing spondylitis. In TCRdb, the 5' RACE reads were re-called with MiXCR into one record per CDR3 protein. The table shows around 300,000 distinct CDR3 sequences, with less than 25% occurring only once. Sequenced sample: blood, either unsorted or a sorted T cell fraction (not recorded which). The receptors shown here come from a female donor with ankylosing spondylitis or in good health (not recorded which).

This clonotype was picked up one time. The CDR3 DNA reads TGTGCCAGCTCACCCGTGGACGGATCTAGCACAGATACGCAGTATTTT. Translating it yields CASSPVDGSSTDTQYF. The chain is built from TRBV18 and TRBJ2-3; D uncertain. The germline V gene encodes CDR1 KGHSH and CDR2 LQKENI. V gave up 3 bases and J gave up 0 bases, with 13 bases separating them. The CDR3 is 16 amino acids.

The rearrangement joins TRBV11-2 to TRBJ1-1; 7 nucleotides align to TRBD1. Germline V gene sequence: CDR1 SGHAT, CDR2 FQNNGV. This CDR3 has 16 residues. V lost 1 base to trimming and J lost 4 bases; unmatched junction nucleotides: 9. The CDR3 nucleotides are TGTGCCAGCAGCTTAGGGTTAGGGGGCGCAGGCACTGAAGCTTTCTTT. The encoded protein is CASSLGLGGAGTEAFF.

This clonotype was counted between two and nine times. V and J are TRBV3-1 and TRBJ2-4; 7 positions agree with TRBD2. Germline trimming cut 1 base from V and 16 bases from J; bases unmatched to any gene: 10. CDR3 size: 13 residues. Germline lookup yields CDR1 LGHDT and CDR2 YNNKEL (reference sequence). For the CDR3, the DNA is TGTGCCAGCAGCCAAGGGGGGAGGGGACTAATTTACTTC. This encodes CASSQGGRGLIYF.

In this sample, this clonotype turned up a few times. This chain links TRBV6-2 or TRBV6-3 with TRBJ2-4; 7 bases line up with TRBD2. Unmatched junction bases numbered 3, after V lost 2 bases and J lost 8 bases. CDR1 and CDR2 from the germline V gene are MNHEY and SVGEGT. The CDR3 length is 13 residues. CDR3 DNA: TGTGCCAGCAGTTACCCGGGGGGAGACATTCAGTACTTC. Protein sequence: CASSYPGGDIQYF.

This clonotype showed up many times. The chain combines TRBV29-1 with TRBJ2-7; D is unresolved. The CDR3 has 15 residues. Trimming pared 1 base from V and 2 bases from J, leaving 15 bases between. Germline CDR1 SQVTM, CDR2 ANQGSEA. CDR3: CSVEAQGRTTYEQYF. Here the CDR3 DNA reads TGCAGCGTTGAAGCCCAAGGCCGAACTACCTACGAGCAGTACTTC.